This TCR beta chain stems from a study of T-cell memory formation after mild COVID-19. Via MiXCR, TCRdb re-called the 5' RACE reads, giving one row per CDR3 protein. This repertoire shows roughly 350,000 distinct CDR3 sequences, roughly 13% found once; its top ten account for 22%. The sample holds many counts of this clonotype. Its antigen is not known. Germline V gene data show CDR1 as PRHDT and CDR2 as FYEKMQ (reference sequence). Trimming left V 2 bases short and J 6 bases short, with 7 bases between. The CDR3 is 13 amino acids. Whole-study findings and limits: Clones shrinking from day 15 to 85 showed even CD4/CD8 mixes; later expanders tilted CD4+.

The rearrangement links TRBV13 to TRBJ2-2, with D possibly TRBD1 on 5 matching bases. The clonotype comes from a man younger than 35 who had mild COVID-19 (a few samples of this study predate the infection). Cell type and time point are not known. The sequenced sample was PBMCs or a T cell subset sorted from them (not recorded which). CDR3 sequence: CASSLRGSGELFF. DNA for the CDR3: TGTGCCAGCAGCTTAAGGGGATCCGGGGAGCTGTTTTTT.